These T cell receptor beta chains were read from a single sample in a study of vaccination effects on CD4 cells after COVID-19. Clones were read by immunoSEQ multiplex PCR, and TCRdb kept only the in-frame ones, dropping some. The repertoire holds tens of thousands of clones, with 60% to 75% as singletons. The antigens of these receptors remain unknown. The sample consisted of CD4+ T cells from PBMCs cultured with HCoV-NL63 spike peptides, taken before COVID-19 vaccination. The receptors originated from a human donor who received a COVID-19 vaccine. The CDR3 runs from the conserved cysteine through the conserved F or W. The D gene is left open where the match is weak. Only some rows state a clone size, as once, few, many or a class for expanded clones.

clone_size,d_call,v_call,j_call,cdr3_aa,cdr3_nt
NA,NA,TRBV27,TRBJ1-1,CASSLTGTEAFF,TGTGCCAGCAGTTTGACAGGCACTGAAGCTTTCTTT
few,TRBD1,TRBV18,TRBJ1-4,CASSLDTGDEKLFF,TGTGCCAGCTCACTTGATACAGGGGATGAAAAACTGTTTTTT
NA,TRBD1,TRBV4-1,TRBJ1-2,CASSHPGQDYGYTF,TGCGCCAGCAGCCACCCGGGACAGGACTATGGCTACACCTTC
NA,TRBD2,TRBV7-3,TRBJ2-2,CASSLNIAGPGELFF,TGTGCCAGCAGCTTAAATATAGCGGGGCCCGGGGAGCTGTTTTTT
NA,NA,TRBV10-3,TRBJ2-1,CAISERVAIYNEQFF,TGTGCCATCAGTGAGAGAGTAGCTATTTACAATGAGCAGTTCTTC
NA,TRBD1,TRBV18,TRBJ1-4,CASSPRGDSANLREKLFF,TGTGCCAGCTCCCCGAGAGGGGACAGCGCCAATCTCAGGGAAAAACTGTTTTTT
NA,TRBD2,TRBV6-4,TRBJ2-5,CARDDSGGPQETQYF,TGTGCCAGGGATGATAGCGGGGGGCCTCAAGAGACCCAGTACTTC
NA,TRBD1,TRBV4-1,TRBJ1-1,CASSQGGVQGGSGAFF,TGCGCCAGCAGCCAGGGAGGAGTACAGGGGGGATCGGGAGCTTTCTTT
few,NA,TRBV4-1,TRBJ1-3,CASSQDNGRSSGNTIYF,TGCGCCAGCAGCCAAGACAATGGACGGTCCTCTGGAAACACCATATATTTT
NA,NA,TRBV7-3,TRBJ2-3,CASSLAGGETDTQYF,TGTGCCAGCAGCTTAGCGGGCGGGGAAACAGATACGCAGTATTTT
NA,NA,TRBV2,TRBJ2-2,CASKQGLTGELFF,TGTGCCAGCAAACAGGGTCTCACCGGGGAGCTGTTTTTT
NA,NA,TRBV7-2,TRBJ1-2,CASSLQANYGYTF,TGTGCCAGCAGCTTACAGGCTAACTATGGCTACACCTTC
few,NA,TRBV19,TRBJ1-2,CASSIWGQELRYTF,TGTGCCAGTAGTATTTGGGGCCAAGAGTTGCGGTACACCTTC
NA,NA,TRBV7-2,TRBJ2-1,CASSHHLAPTYNEQFF,TGTGCCAGCAGCCACCACCTAGCGCCTACCTACAATGAGCAGTTCTTC
NA,NA,TRBV28,TRBJ1-2,CASSLSRGYGYTF,TGTGCCAGCAGTTTATCACGGGGATACGGCTACACCTTC
NA,NA,TRBV18,TRBJ2-2,CASSTVSGELFF,TGTGCCAGCTCCACCGTATCCGGGGAGCTGTTTTTT
NA,NA,TRBV5-1,TRBJ1-3,CASSLGHLSSGNTIYF,TGCGCCAGCAGCTTGGGGCACCTAAGCTCTGGAAACACCATATATTTT
NA,NA,TRBV4-2,TRBJ1-3,CASSQASRTGNTIYF,TGTGCCAGCAGCCAAGCGTCTCGGACGGGAAACACCATATATTTT
NA,NA,TRBV9,TRBJ1-6,CASSVGPQPYNSPLHF,TGTGCCAGCAGCGTAGGCCCTCAGCCGTATAATTCACCCCTCCACTTT
NA,NA,TRBV11-2,TRBJ1-5,CASSLNGQPQHF,TGTGCCAGCAGCTTAAATGGTCAGCCCCAGCATTTT
NA,NA,TRBV4-1,TRBJ1-2,CASSPYRDDYGYTF,TGCGCCAGCAGCCCGTACAGGGATGACTATGGCTACACCTTC
NA,TRBD2,TRBV5-1,TRBJ2-2,CASSILAGGHTGELFF,TGCGCCAGCAGCATACTAGCGGGGGGGCACACCGGGGAGCTGTTTTTT
NA,NA,TRBV15,TRBJ2-5,CATSRPGRKEETQYF,TGTGCCACCAGCAGACCGGGACGAAAGGAGGAGACCCAGTACTTC
NA,TRBD2,TRBV5-1,TRBJ2-3,CASSFGTRKDTDTQYF,TGCGCCAGCAGCTTTGGGACTAGAAAAGACACAGATACGCAGTATTTT
NA,NA,TRBV5-1,TRBJ2-5,CASRGSVGGETQYF,TGCGCCAGCAGGGGTAGCGTCGGGGGAGAGACCCAGTACTTC
NA,NA,TRBV27,TRBJ1-2,CASSPFLGRSSNYGYTF,TGTGCCAGCAGTCCCTTCCTCGGACGGAGTTCTAACTATGGCTACACCTTC
few,NA,TRBV19,TRBJ1-5,CASSVQVSNQPQHF,TGTGCCAGTAGTGTACAGGTTAGCAATCAGCCCCAGCATTTT
NA,NA,TRBV7-2,TRBJ1-2,CASSPLDYGYTF,TGTGCCAGCAGCCCCCTCGACTATGGCTACACCTTC
NA,NA,TRBV7-2,TRBJ2-5,CASSAGSHRGETQYF,TGTGCCAGCAGCGCGGGGTCCCACCGGGGAGAGACCCAGTACTTC
NA,NA,TRBV5-4,TRBJ2-3,CASSLEGGRTDTQYF,TGTGCCAGCAGCTTGGAAGGGGGGCGCACAGATACGCAGTATTTT
NA,NA,TRBV12-5,TRBJ1-5,CASGLVIDGQTALLVNQPQHF,TGTGCTAGTGGTTTGGTAATTGACGGACAGACAGCTCTGTTGGTCAATCAGCCCCAGCATTTT
NA,NA,TRBV11-2,TRBJ2-1,CASSLRVLADEQFF,TGTGCCAGCAGCTTAAGGGTACTTGCCGATGAGCAGTTCTTC
NA,NA,TRBV4-1,TRBJ2-6,CASSQDFAGGGSGANVLTF,TGCGCCAGCAGCCAAGATTTCGCAGGGGGGGGCTCTGGGGCCAACGTCCTGACTTTC
NA,NA,TRBV3-1/TRBV3-2,TRBJ1-5,CASSQEIAQPQHF,TGTGCCAGCAGCCAAGAAATCGCTCAGCCCCAGCATTTT
NA,NA,TRBV24-1,TRBJ2-5,CATGEDTPRETQYF,TGTGCCACCGGGGAGGACACCCCCCGAGAGACCCAGTACTTC
NA,TRBD2,TRBV24-1,TRBJ2-5,CATSDLRSGGVETQYF,TGTGCCACCAGTGATTTGCGTAGCGGGGGGGTGGAGACCCAGTACTTC
once,TRBD2,TRBV5-1,TRBJ2-5,CASSLVSGGPETQYF,TGCGCCAGCAGCTTGGTTAGCGGGGGGCCAGAGACCCAGTACTTC
NA,TRBD1,TRBV5-1,TRBJ2-4,CASNLGTGGKNIQYF,TGCGCCAGCAACTTGGGGACAGGGGGGAAAAACATTCAGTACTTC
NA,TRBD2,TRBV6-2/TRBV6-3,TRBJ2-1,CASSNGLAGESYNEQFF,TGTGCCAGCAGCAATGGACTAGCGGGGGAGAGCTACAATGAGCAGTTCTTC
NA,TRBD1,TRBV5-4,TRBJ1-2,CASTGTGGGDDGYTF,TGTGCCAGCACTGGGACAGGGGGCGGAGACGATGGCTACACCTTC
NA,NA,TRBV19,TRBJ1-3,CASSDGGSGNTIYF,TGTGCCAGTAGTGATGGGGGGTCCGGAAACACCATATATTTT
NA,TRBD2,TRBV3-1/TRBV3-2,TRBJ2-2,CASSPSSGAGELFF,TGTGCCAGCAGCCCGTCTAGCGGGGCCGGGGAGCTGTTTTTT
NA,NA,TRBV28,TRBJ1-3,CASRSEGVGNTIYF,TGTGCCAGCAGGTCCGAGGGGGTCGGAAACACCATATATTTT
NA,TRBD1,TRBV7-2,TRBJ1-4,CASSAGQGAEKLFF,TGTGCCAGCAGCGCGGGACAGGGGGCCGAAAAACTGTTTTTT
NA,NA,TRBV7-9,TRBJ1-2,CASPLGAGYTF,TGTGCCAGCCCGTTAGGTGCTGGCTACACCTTC
NA,TRBD1,TRBV9,TRBJ1-4,CASSVEPTGSNEKLFF,TGTGCCAGCAGCGTGGAACCGACAGGGTCCAATGAAAAACTGTTTTTT
few,NA,TRBV12-3/TRBV12-4,TRBJ1-5,CASSFGKNQPQHF,TGTGCCAGCAGTTTTGGCAAAAATCAGCCCCAGCATTTT
few,NA,TRBV19,TRBJ1-3,CASSRGAQPLITGNTIYF,TGTGCCAGTAGCCGAGGAGCCCAACCCTTAATAACTGGAAACACCATATATTTT
once,TRBD1,TRBV19,TRBJ1-1,CASSTNRGRISEAFF,TGTGCCAGTAGTACTAACAGGGGAAGAATCTCCGAAGCTTTCTTT
NA,NA,TRBV6-6,TRBJ1-6,CASVQRTYNSPLHF,TGTGCCAGCGTACAGAGGACATATAATTCACCCCTCCACTTT
few,NA,TRBV7-9,TRBJ2-2,CASSLGGVNTGELFF,TGTGCCAGCAGCTTAGGGGGCGTGAACACCGGGGAGCTGTTTTTT
NA,NA,TRBV5-8,TRBJ1-1,CASSLGHLNTEAFF,TGTGCCAGCAGCTTGGGACACTTGAACACTGAAGCTTTCTTT
few,NA,TRBV2,TRBJ1-5,CASSDEGRQPQHF,TGTGCCAGCAGTGATGAGGGTAGGCAGCCCCAGCATTTT
NA,TRBD1,TRBV3-1/TRBV3-2,TRBJ2-1,CATRGIAYNEQFF,TGTGCCACCAGGGGGATCGCTTACAATGAGCAGTTCTTC
NA,TRBD1,TRBV9,TRBJ1-1,CASSVGTGGAFMNTEAFF,TGTGCCAGCAGCGTGGGGACAGGGGGGGCCTTCATGAACACTGAAGCTTTCTTT
NA,TRBD1,TRBV4-2,TRBJ1-6,CASSHSGQGLHSPLHF,TGTGCCAGCAGCCATTCTGGACAGGGGTTGCATTCACCCCTCCACTTT
NA,NA,TRBV5-1,TRBJ2-2,CASSYGASADTGELFF,TGCGCCAGCAGCTATGGGGCCTCTGCGGACACCGGGGAGCTGTTTTTT
NA,NA,TRBV18,TRBJ2-3,CASSPEIGGADTQYF,TGTGCCAGCTCACCGGAAATTGGAGGGGCCGATACGCAGTATTTT
NA,NA,TRBV28,TRBJ2-1,CASSGGLGGDFF,TGTGCCAGCAGCGGGGGCCTCGGCGGGGACTTCTTC